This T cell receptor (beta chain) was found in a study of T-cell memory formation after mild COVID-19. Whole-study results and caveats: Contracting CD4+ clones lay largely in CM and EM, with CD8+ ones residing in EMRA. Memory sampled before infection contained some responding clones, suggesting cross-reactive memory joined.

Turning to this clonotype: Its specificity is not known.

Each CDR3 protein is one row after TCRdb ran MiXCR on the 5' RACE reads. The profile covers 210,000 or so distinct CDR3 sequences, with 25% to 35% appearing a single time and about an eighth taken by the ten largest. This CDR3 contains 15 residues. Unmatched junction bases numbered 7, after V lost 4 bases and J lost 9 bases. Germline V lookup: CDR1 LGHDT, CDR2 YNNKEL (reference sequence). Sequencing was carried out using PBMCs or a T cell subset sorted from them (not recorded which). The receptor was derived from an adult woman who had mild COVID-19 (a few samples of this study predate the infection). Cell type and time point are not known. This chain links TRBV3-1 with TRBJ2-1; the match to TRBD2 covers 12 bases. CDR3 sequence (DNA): TGTGCCAGCAGCCCTAGCGGGAGGGGGCCAGCTGAGCAGTTCTTC. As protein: CASSPSGRGPAEQFF.